This T cell receptor (beta chain) was recovered during a study of blood T cell repertoires in COVID-19. In the study overall: From the United States, Italy and Spain came samples of acute and convalescent COVID-19. The analysed material was cDNA or gDNA that came from T cells, B-cell-depleted T cells, or PBMCs.

Study processing details: By means of reference gene primer amplification, nucleated cell counts were estimated. Clones were sequenced by immunoSEQ multiplex PCR, and TCRdb holds only the in-frame ones, with some missing. For V, J and clone size, that table is used; D and trimming come from the DNA. The repertoire includes under 250,000 clones, roughly 82% of them detected once, and 13% sits in the top ten. CDR1 is MDHEN, CDR2 SYDVKM, per germline. The CDR3 consists of 15 residues. V dropped 6 bases and J dropped 3 bases, with 18 bases sitting between them. The sequencing sample was made of peripheral blood. This TCR derives from a human donor in a cohort sampled during active COVID-19. The chain is built from TRBV28 and TRBJ2-7, with D maybe TRBD1 (7 bases). This CDR3 reads CASRPGGTGNYEQYF. The CDR3 DNA reads TGTGCCAGCAGACCAGGGGGGACGGGGAACTACGAGCAGTACTTC. The full variable domain, its missing parts supplied by reference TRBV28 and TRBJ2-7, is DVKVTQSSRYLVKRTGEKVFLECVQDMDHENMFWYRQDPGLGLRLIYFSYDVKMKEKGDIPEGYSVSREKKERFSLILESASTNQTSMYLCASRPGGTGNYEQYFGPGTRLTVT.